These 16 T cell receptor beta chains share one sample of origin, sequenced in a study of cytomegalovirus exposure and HLA in healthy donors. It was with 60 Vbeta and 13 Jbeta primers that the PCR ran. Sequencing was performed with immunoSEQ multiplex PCR; in TCRdb, only in-frame clones are kept and a portion is missing. The sample holds tens of thousands of clones, about 81% seen once. Sequencing was performed on PBMCs. The source of these receptors is a man aged 50 to 59 in good health and CMV-seropositive.

This rearrangement joins TRBV7-3 to TRBJ2-6; D remains ambiguous. The CDR3 sequence is 17 residues long. Germline V gene lookup returns CDR1 SGHTA and CDR2 FQGTGA. Trimming took off 5 bases at V and 0 bases at J, with 14 bases between the two ends. The CDR3 protein is CASSLFAASSGANVLTF. The CDR3 bases are TGTGCCAGCAGCCTATTTGCGGCGAGCTCTGGGGCCAACGTCCTGACTTTC.

The J gene is TRBJ2-7, the V gene TRBV29-1; 11 positions match TRBD2. Germline V gene lookup returns CDR1 SQVTM and CDR2 ANQGSEA. The V and J ends lost 6 bases and 3 bases, in that order; junction bases with no gene match: 13. This CDR3 is 16 amino acids long. The CDR3 is CSVAILAGAGNYEQYF. The CDR3 DNA reads as TGCAGCGTAGCGATACTAGCGGGAGCCGGTAACTACGAGCAGTACTTC.

This chain joins TRBV4-3 and TRBJ2-3; 11 nucleotides line up with TRBD2. Unmatched junction bases numbered 4, after V lost 2 bases and J lost 3 bases. Germline V gene data show CDR1 as LGHNA and CDR2 as YSLEER. The CDR3 length is 16 residues. The CDR3 coding sequence is TGCGCCAGCAGCCAAACTAGCGGGAGAAGAACAGATACGCAGTATTTT. Its protein is CASSQTSGRRTDTQYF.

The rearrangement uses TRBV19 and TRBJ2-2, with 10 bases identical to TRBD2. Germline V gene lookup returns CDR1 LNHDA and CDR2 SQIVND (reference sequence). V shed 3 bases and J 4 bases; nucleotides not matched to a gene: 2. The CDR3 sequence is 15 residues long. Here the CDR3 reads CASSISGGPTGELFF. The DNA for the CDR3 is TGTGCCAGTAGTATTAGCGGGGGGCCCACCGGGGAGCTGTTTTTT.

This clone was detected only a few times. This rearrangement joins TRBV6-5 to TRBJ1-2; possibly TRBD1 for D (5 bases). This CDR3 has 14 amino acids. The V and J ends lost 0 bases and 10 bases respectively, with 15 bases between them. In germline, CDR1 is MNHEY, CDR2 SVGAGI. CDR3 amino acids: CASSYSSLVRDYTF. CDR3 nucleotide sequence: TGTGCCAGCAGTTACTCTTCTCTCGTCAGGGACTACACCTTC.

The chain has TRBV9 and TRBJ1-6; D not certain. The CDR3 is made up of 15 amino acids. V was shortened by 5 bases and J by 9 bases, with 18 bases between the two germline ends. The germline CDR1 and CDR2 sequences are SGDLS and YYNGEE. CDR3: CASRFDISESSPLHF. The CDR3 coding sequence is TGTGCCAGCAGATTTGACATTTCTGAAAGTTCACCCCTCCACTTT. The whole variable domain, filled in from reference TRBV9 and TRBJ1-6, reads DSGVTQTPKHLITATGQRVTLRCSPRSGDLSVYWYQQSLDQGLQFLIQYYNGEERAKGNILERFSAQQFPDLHSELNLSSLELGDSALYFCASRFDISESSPLHFGNGTRLTVT.

This clone was found once. The rearrangement uses TRBV5-1 and TRBJ1-1, with D tentatively TRBD1 (6 bases). V was cut by 4 bases and J by 1 base, with 14 bases left in between. The length of the CDR3 is 15 residues. The V gene's germline CDR1 is SGHRS and CDR2 YFSETQ. Written as DNA, the CDR3 is TGCGCCAGCAGCGTGTGGGGACAAAGGAACACTGAAGCTTTCTTT. It is translated as CASSVWGQRNTEAFF.

In this sample, this clone turned up a few times. The J gene is TRBJ2-1, the V gene TRBV7-8; 7 nucleotides line up with TRBD2. The germline V gene encodes CDR1 SGHVS and CDR2 FQNEAQ. The CDR3 totals 16 residues. Losses at the gene ends were 6 bases for V and 0 bases for J; bases not matched to a gene: 8. CDR3 protein: CASSPSGGSSYNEQFF. The CDR3 bases are TGTGCCAGCAGTCCCAGTGGCGGGAGCTCCTACAATGAGCAGTTCTTC.

The chain joins TRBV27 to TRBJ1-1; D gene ambiguous. This CDR3 comprises 13 residues. The V gene's germline CDR1 is MNHEY and CDR2 SMNVEV (reference sequence). V was pared by 6 bases and J by 0 bases, with 8 bases between. The CDR3 DNA is TGTGCCAGCAGGGCCGCATTGAACACTGAAGCTTTCTTT. This gives the protein CASRAALNTEAFF.

To note about this clone: Other DNA sequences within the sample encode an identical CDR3. The genes are TRBV6-5 and TRBJ2-2, with D possibly TRBD2 on 5 matching bases. The germline gives CDR1 MNHEY, CDR2 SVGAGI. V was clipped by 6 bases and J by 5 bases, with 13 bases between them. This CDR3 is built from 14 residues. CDR3 region: CASRPQRMTGELFF. The CDR3 bases are TGTGCCAGCAGGCCCCAGCGGATGACCGGGGAGCTGTTTTTT.

V usage is TRBV4-3 and J usage is TRBJ2-5; 10 bases are shared with TRBD1. This CDR3 contains 15 residues. The germline V gene encodes CDR1 LGHNA and CDR2 YSLEER. V was clipped by 0 bases and J by 11 bases; unmatched bases: 9. CDR3 bases: TGCGCCAGCAGCCAAGATTTCGGGACAGGGGAAGAGCAGTACTTC. It encodes CASSQDFGTGEEQYF.

This clone appeared once. This chain connects TRBV5-1 to TRBJ1-1; 7 nucleotides agree with TRBD1. CDR1 and CDR2 (germline): SGHRS, YFSETQ. The CDR3 spans 15 residues. Trimming cost V 2 bases and J 0 bases; bases outside gene matches: 4. The CDR3 protein is CASSFQGDLNTEAFF. Written as DNA, the CDR3 is TGCGCCAGCAGCTTTCAGGGGGACCTGAACACTGAAGCTTTCTTT.

The chain recombines TRBV6-1 with TRBJ1-2; D unresolved. Deletions cut 2 bases from V and 1 base from J, with 5 bases between. CDR1 is MNHNS and CDR2 is SASEGT in the germline V gene. CDR3 size: 13 residues. Written as DNA, the CDR3 is TGTGCCAGCAGTGAATCGGGTAACTATGGCTACACCTTC. Protein: CASSESGNYGYTF.

The chain uses TRBV5-4 and TRBJ2-3; 7 bases are shared with TRBD2. The CDR3 runs 16 residues. Germline CDR1 SGHNT, CDR2 YYREEE (reference sequence). V dropped 0 bases and J dropped 3; count of bases not matched to a gene: 7. This CDR3 is CASSLGAGERTDTQYF. The CDR3 nucleotides are TGTGCCAGCAGCTTGGGGGCGGGGGAACGGACAGATACGCAGTATTTT.

The V gene is TRBV7-6, the J gene TRBJ2-7, with 11 bases aligning to TRBD1. The germline V gene has CDR1 SGHVS and CDR2 FNYEAQ. The junction had 15 bases not matched to a gene; V was cut back by 0 bases and J by 2 bases. CDR3 length equals 20 residues. CDR3 sequence reads: CASSLARRDRGIHTTYEQYF. CDR3 sequence (DNA): TGTGCCAGCAGCTTAGCGCGTCGGGACAGGGGGATCCATACCACCTACGAGCAGTACTTC.

The chain couples TRBV7-9 to TRBJ1-3, with 8 bases matching TRBD1. Per the germline V gene, CDR1 is SEHNR and CDR2 is FQNEAQ (reference sequence). This CDR3 comprises 15 residues. Losses at the gene ends were 4 bases for V and 2 bases for J; bases not matched to a gene: 4. CDR3 coding DNA: TGTGCCAGCAGCTCGACAGGGGTACCTGGAAACACCATATATTTT. This gives the protein CASSSTGVPGNTIYF.